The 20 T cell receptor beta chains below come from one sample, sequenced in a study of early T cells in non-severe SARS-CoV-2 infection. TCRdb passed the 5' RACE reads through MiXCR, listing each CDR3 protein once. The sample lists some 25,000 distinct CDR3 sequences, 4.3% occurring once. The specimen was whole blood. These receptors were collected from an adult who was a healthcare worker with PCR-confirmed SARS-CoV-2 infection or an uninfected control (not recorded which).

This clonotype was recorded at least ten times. CDR3 sequence: CASKGTAGELFF. CDR3 DNA: TGTGCCAGTAAGGGGACCGCCGGGGAGCTGTTTTTT. The chain joins TRBV19 to TRBJ2-2, with D perhaps matching TRBD1 or TRBD2 (5 bases each). V was shortened by 7 bases and J by 6 bases, with 9 bases between the two germline ends. This CDR3 has 12 residues. Germline CDR1 LNHDA, CDR2 SQIVND (reference sequence). The whole variable domain, remainder taken from reference TRBV19 and TRBJ2-2, is DGGITQSPKYLFRKEGQNVTLSCEQNLNHDAMYWYRQDPGQGLRLIYYSQIVNDFQKGDIAEGYSVSREKKESFPLTVTSAQKNPTAFYLCASKGTAGELFFGEGSRLTVL.

DNA of the CDR3: TGTGCCAGCGGAGCCGGGACTAGCGGGAGGGCCTTTGAGCAGTTCTTC. Protein product: CASGAGTSGRAFEQFF. J is TRBJ2-1 and V is TRBV6-2 or TRBV6-3; 16 bases fit TRBD2. The V and J ends lost 8 bases and 9 bases, in that order; junction bases with no gene match: 10. From germline, CDR1 is MNHEY and CDR2 SVGEGT. The CDR3 has 16 amino acids.

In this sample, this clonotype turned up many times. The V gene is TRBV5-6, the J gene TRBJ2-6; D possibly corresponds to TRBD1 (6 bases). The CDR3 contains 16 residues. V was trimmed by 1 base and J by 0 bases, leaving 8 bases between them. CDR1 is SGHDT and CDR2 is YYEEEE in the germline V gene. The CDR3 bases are TGTGCCAGCAGCTTGACAGGGACCTCTGGGGCCAACGTCCTGACTTTC. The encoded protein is CASSLTGTSGANVLTF.

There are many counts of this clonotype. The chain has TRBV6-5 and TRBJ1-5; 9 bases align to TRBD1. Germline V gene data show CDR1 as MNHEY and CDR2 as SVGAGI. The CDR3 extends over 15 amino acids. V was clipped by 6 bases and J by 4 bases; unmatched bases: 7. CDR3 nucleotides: TGTGCCAGCAGCCTCGGGACAGGGTTAAATCAGCCCCAGCATTTT. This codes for CASSLGTGLNQPQHF.

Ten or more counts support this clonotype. The CDR3 protein is CATAGTQYKQYF. CDR3 DNA: TGTGCCACCGCCGGGACACAGTACAAGCAGTACTTC. The chain couples TRBV2 to TRBJ2-7; possibly TRBD1 for D (6 bases). Germline loops: CDR1 SNHLY, CDR2 FYNNEI. This CDR3 is 12 amino acids long. Trimming stripped 10 bases from V and 8 bases from J, with 18 bases between.

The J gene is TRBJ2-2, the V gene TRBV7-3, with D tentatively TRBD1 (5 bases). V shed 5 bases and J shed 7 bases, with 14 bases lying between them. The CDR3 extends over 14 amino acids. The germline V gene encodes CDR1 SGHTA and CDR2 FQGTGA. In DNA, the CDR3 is TGTGCCAGCAGCCCAGGGTTGGAGAACGGGGAGCTGTTTTTT. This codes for CASSPGLENGELFF.

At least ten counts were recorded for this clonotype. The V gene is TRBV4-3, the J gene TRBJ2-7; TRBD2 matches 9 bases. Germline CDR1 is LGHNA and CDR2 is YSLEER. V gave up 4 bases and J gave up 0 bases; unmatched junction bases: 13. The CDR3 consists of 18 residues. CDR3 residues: CASSPKYATSGFSYEQYF. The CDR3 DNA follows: TGCGCCAGCAGCCCAAAATACGCTACTAGCGGGTTCTCCTACGAGCAGTACTTC.

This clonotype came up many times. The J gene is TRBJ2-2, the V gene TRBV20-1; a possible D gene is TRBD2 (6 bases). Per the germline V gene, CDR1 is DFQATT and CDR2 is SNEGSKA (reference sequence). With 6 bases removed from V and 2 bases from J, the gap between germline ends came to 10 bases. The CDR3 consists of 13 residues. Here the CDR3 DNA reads TGCAGTGCCACGACTAGAAACACCGGGGAGCTGTTTTTT. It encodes CSATTRNTGELFF.

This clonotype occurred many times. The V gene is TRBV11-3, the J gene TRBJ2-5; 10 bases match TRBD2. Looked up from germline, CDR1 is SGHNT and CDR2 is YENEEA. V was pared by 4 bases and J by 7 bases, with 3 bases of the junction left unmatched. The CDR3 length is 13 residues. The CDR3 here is CASSSTSGATQYF. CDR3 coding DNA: TGTGCCAGCAGCTCTACTAGCGGGGCGACCCAGTACTTC. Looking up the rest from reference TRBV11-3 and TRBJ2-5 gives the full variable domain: EAGVVQSPRYKIIEKKQPVAFWCNPISGHNTLYWYLQNLGQGPELLIRYENEEAVDDSQLPKDRFSAERLKGVDSTLKIQPAELGDSAVYLCASSSTSGATQYFGPGTRLLVL.

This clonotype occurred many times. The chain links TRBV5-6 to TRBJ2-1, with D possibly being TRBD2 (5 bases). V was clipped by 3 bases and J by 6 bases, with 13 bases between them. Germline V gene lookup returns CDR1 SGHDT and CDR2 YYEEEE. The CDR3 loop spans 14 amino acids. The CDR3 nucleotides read TGTGCCAGCAGCTCAGCTAGCCCAATCAATGAGCAGTTCTTC. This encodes CASSSASPINEQFF.

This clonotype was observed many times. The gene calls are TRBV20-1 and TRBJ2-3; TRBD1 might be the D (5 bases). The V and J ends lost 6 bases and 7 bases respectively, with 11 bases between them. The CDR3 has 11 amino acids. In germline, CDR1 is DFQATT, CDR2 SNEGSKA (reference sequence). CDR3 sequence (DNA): TGCAGTGCAGTAGGGGATCATACGCAGTATTTT. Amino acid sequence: CSAVGDHTQYF.

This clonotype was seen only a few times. The CDR3 loop is CASSLAGTYEQYF. The CDR3 region has the DNA TGTGCCAGCAGCTTAGCCGGGACCTACGAGCAGTACTTC. The chain couples TRBV7-9 to TRBJ2-7, with D perhaps TRBD2 (5 bases). The V end was cut by 0 bases, the J end by 2 bases, with 5 bases between. The CDR3 extends over 13 amino acids. Germline CDR1 reads SEHNR; CDR2 reads FQNEAQ (reference sequence).

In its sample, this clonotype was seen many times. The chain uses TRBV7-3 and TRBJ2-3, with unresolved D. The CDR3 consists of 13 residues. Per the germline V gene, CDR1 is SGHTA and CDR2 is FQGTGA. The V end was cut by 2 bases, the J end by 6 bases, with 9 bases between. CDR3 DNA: TGTGCCAGCAGCTTACGAGTGGAGGATACGCAGTATTTT. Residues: CASSLRVEDTQYF. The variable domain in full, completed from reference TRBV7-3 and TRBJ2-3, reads GAGVSQTPSNKVTEKGKYVELRCDPISGHTALYWYRQSLGQGPEFLIYFQGTGAADDSGLPNDRFFAVRPEGSVSTLKIQRTERGDSAVYLCASSLRVEDTQYFGPGTRLTVL.

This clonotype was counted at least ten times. The CDR3, as DNA: TGCGCCAGCAGCTCACTAGCGGGACATACAGATACGCAGTATTTT. It specifies CASSSLAGHTDTQYF. The J gene is TRBJ2-3, the V gene TRBV4-3; 10 nucleotides align to TRBD2. Germline assignment: CDR1 LGHNA and CDR2 YSLEER. The trim removed 5 bases at V and 3 bases at J, leaving 5 bases unmatched. There are 15 residues in the CDR3.

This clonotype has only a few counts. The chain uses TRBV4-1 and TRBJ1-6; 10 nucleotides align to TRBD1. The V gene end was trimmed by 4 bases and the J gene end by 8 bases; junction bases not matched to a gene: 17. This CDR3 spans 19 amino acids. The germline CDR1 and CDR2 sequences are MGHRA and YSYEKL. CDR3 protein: CASSLGALRQGAGHSPLHF. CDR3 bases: TGCGCCAGCAGCCTGGGGGCCTTGCGACAGGGGGCAGGACATTCACCCCTCCACTTT.

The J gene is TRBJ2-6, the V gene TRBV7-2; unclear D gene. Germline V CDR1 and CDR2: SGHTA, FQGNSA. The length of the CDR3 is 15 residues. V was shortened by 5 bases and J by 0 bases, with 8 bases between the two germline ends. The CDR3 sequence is CASSTDISGANVLTF. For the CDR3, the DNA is TGTGCCAGCAGCACCGACATCTCTGGGGCCAACGTCCTGACTTTC.

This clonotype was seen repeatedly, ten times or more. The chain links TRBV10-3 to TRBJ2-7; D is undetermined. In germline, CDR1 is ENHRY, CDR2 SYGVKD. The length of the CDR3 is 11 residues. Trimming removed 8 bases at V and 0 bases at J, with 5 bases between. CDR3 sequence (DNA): TGTGCCATCGGGCACTCCTACGAGCAGTACTTC. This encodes CAIGHSYEQYF.

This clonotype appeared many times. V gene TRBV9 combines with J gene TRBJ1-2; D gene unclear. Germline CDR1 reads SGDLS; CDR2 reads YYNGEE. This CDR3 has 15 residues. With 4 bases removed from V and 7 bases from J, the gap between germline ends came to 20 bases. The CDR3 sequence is CASSPAEGREFGYTF. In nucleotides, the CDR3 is TGTGCCAGCAGCCCAGCTGAGGGAAGAGAATTTGGCTACACCTTC.

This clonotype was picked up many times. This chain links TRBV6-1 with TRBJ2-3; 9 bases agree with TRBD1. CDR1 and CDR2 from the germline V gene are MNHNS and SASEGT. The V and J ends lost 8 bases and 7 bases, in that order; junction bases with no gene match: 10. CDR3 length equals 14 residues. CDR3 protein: CASGRDRVANTQYF. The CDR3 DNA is TGTGCCAGCGGAAGGGACAGGGTTGCAAATACGCAGTATTTT.

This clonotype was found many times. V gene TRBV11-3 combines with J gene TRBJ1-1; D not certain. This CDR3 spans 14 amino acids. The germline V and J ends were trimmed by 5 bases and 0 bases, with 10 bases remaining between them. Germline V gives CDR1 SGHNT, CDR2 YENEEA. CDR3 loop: CASSGERMNTEAFF. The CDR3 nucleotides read TGTGCCAGCAGCGGAGAGAGGATGAACACTGAAGCTTTCTTT.